This TCR beta chain was observed in a study of technical replicates of blood from several donors. This table comes from immunoSEQ multiplex PCR, and its TCRdb copy is limited to in-frame clones, with some not included. This sample has under 90,000 clones, with 90% to 95% found just once. Per the germline V gene, CDR1 is SGDLS and CDR2 is YYNGEE. Trimming took 0 bases from V and 5 from J; bases not matched to a gene: 3. The length of the CDR3 is 15 residues. The genes are TRBV9 and TRBJ1-1; 11 bases fit TRBD1. Sequencing used T cells isolated from PBMCs. The sequence derives from a human donor in good health. CDR3 coding DNA: TGTGCCAGCAGCGTAGGGACAGGGGGCCGTACTGAAGCTTTCTTT. Translation: CASSVGTGGRTEAFF.